Listed below are T cell receptor beta chains from one sample, sequenced in a study of chemoradiotherapy in HPV16-positive cancers. Some clones are missing from TCRdb's copy, which holds only in-frame ones; the method was immunoSEQ multiplex PCR. The data show some 980 clones, about 87% seen once. This specimen consisted of tumor tissue, obtained from a patient who underwent chemoradiotherapy. These TCRs come from a human donor with HPV-associated anogenital cancer. Both conserved end residues are part of each CDR3. D genes are given only for firm matches. Clone size is shown for a subset of rows, as once, few, many or a class of expanded clone.

clone size	V gene	D gene	J gene	CDR3 DNA	CDR3 protein
NA	TRBV6-6	NA	TRBJ1-3	TGTGCCACCTCGGGGAGGGGACACAGGGCGGAAAACACCATATATTTT	CATSGRGHRAENTIYF
NA	TRBV28	TRBD1	TRBJ2-7	TGTGCCAGCAGGGACAGGGGAGCCCTCTCCTACGAGCAGTACTTC	CASRDRGALSYEQYF
NA	TRBV7-6	TRBD2	TRBJ2-1	TGTGCCAGCAGCCCCCCGGGGGGCAATGAGCAGTTCTTC	CASSPPGGNEQFF
NA	TRBV9	NA	TRBJ1-5	TGTGCCAGCAGCGTAGACCGGAATCAGCCCCAGCATTTT	CASSVDRNQPQHF
NA	TRBV11-2	NA	TRBJ1-2	TGTGCCAGCAGCATCGACTTAAGGTATTTCTTC	CASSIDLRYFF
NA	TRBV10-1	NA	TRBJ2-1	TGCGCCACCTCCGACAGGACCTACTACAATGAGCAGTTCTTC	CATSDRTYYNEQFF
NA	TRBV28	NA	TRBJ2-7	TGTGCCAGCAGTTTCAGCTCCTACGAGCAGTACTTC	CASSFSSYEQYF
NA	TRBV4-2	NA	TRBJ2-3	TGTGCCAGCAGCCAAGATCGACGGATTACAGATACGCAGTATTTT	CASSQDRRITDTQYF
NA	TRBV2	TRBD1	TRBJ1-5	TGTGCCAGCAGGGGGACAGGGAGCAATCAGCCCCAGCATTTT	CASRGTGSNQPQHF
once	TRBV11-2	NA	TRBJ1-3	TGTGCCAGCAGCCTGGACCTCTCTGGAAACACCATATATTTT	CASSLDLSGNTIYF
few	TRBV6-5	TRBD1	TRBJ2-2	TGTGCCAGCAGTTACCGACAGGGCTATAGCAGGGGGGAGCTGTTTTTT	CASSYRQGYSRGELFF
NA	TRBV29-1	NA	TRBJ2-1	TGCAGCGTTTCCCGGGGTAATGAGCAGTTCTTC	CSVSRGNEQFF
NA	TRBV5-5	NA	TRBJ1-2	TGTGCCAGCAGCCCAGACACTAACTATGGCTACACCTTC	CASSPDTNYGYTF
NA	TRBV10-3	NA	TRBJ1-1	TGTGCCATCAAAGACAGTTTGAACACTGAAGCTTTCTTT	CAIKDSLNTEAFF
once	TRBV19	TRBD1	TRBJ1-4	TGTGCCAGTAGTTTCGGACAGGGAAACGAAAAACTGTTTTTT	CASSFGQGNEKLFF
NA	TRBV9	NA	TRBJ2-5	TGTGCCAGCAGCGCCAAACCAGGGGGGAACCAAGAGACCCAGTACTTC	CASSAKPGGNQETQYF
NA	TRBV4-1	NA	TRBJ1-2	TGCGCCAGCAGCCCTGGGGGGGGTTTTGGCTACACCTTC	CASSPGGGFGYTF
NA	TRBV19	NA	TRBJ1-6	TGTGCCAGCGGATGGGCAGGGGATTCACCCCTCCACTTT	CASGWAGDSPLHF
NA	TRBV10-3	TRBD2	TRBJ2-3	TGTGCCACCTGGACTAGCGGGGGGTCAGATACGCAGTATTTT	CATWTSGGSDTQYF
NA	TRBV29-1	TRBD1	TRBJ2-5	TGCAGCGTCGGACAGGGAGGGACCCAGTACTTC	CSVGQGGTQYF
NA	TRBV29-1	TRBD1	TRBJ2-2	TGCAGCGCAGGAAAGCGGCCCACCGGGACAGGTGTCACCGGGGAGCTGTTTTTT	CSAGKRPTGTGVTGELFF
NA	TRBV19	NA	TRBJ1-4	TGTGCCAGCTCAGGCGGGCGGGAAAATGAAAAACTGTTTTTT	CASSGGRENEKLFF
NA	TRBV15	NA	TRBJ1-3	TGTGCCACCAGCAGGGACCGACAGGCGGGCACCATATATTTT	CATSRDRQAGTIYF
NA	TRBV6-6	NA	TRBJ2-7	TGTGCCAGCAGTTTCTCCCCGACAGCGAACTCCTACGAGCAGTACTTC	CASSFSPTANSYEQYF
NA	TRBV19	NA	TRBJ1-3	TGTGCCAGTGCTCCGGGGGCTGGAAACACCATATATTTT	CASAPGAGNTIYF
NA	TRBV6-5	TRBD1	TRBJ2-5	TGTGCCAGCAGTTACGTGGGACAGCAAGAGACCCAGTACTTC	CASSYVGQQETQYF
few	TRBV28	NA	TRBJ1-3	TGTGCCAGTAGTACAGGGCGAAACACCATATATTTT	CASSTGRNTIYF
NA	TRBV29-1	TRBD1	TRBJ2-7	TGCAGCGTTACAGGACAGGGGGCCTACGAGCAGTACTTC	CSVTGQGAYEQYF
NA	TRBV28	NA	TRBJ1-2	TGTGCCAGCACCCTTTACGGGTCCTATGGCTACACCTTC	CASTLYGSYGYTF
NA	TRBV5-4	TRBD2	TRBJ2-5	TGTGCCAGCAGCTTGTGGCGGGGGGGCCTTGAAGAGACCCAGTACTTC	CASSLWRGGLEETQYF
NA	TRBV19	NA	TRBJ2-1	TGTGCCAGTAGTATAGATGAGGGTTTTGGCGAGCAGTTCTTC	CASSIDEGFGEQFF